This paragraph reports one TCR beta chain. The data were taken from a study of OX40 agonist ivuxolimab in advanced cancers. CDR1 SSHAT and CDR2 FNYEAQ come from the germline V gene (reference sequence). This CDR3 comprises 13 residues. The ends were cut back, 3 bases at V and 0 bases at J, with 5 bases in the middle. The assay was immunoSEQ multiplex PCR, and TCRdb's table has in-frame clones only and misses some. There are tens of thousands of clones in the sample; about 81% occur only once, and 5% lies in the top ten. The chain couples TRBV7-7 to TRBJ2-5, with D uncertain. The clonotype comes from an adult with an advanced solid tumor such as melanoma, head and neck, liver or kidney cancer. The source material was CD4+ or CD8+ T cells sorted from blood, sampled in a trial of the OX40 agonist ivuxolimab. DNA for the CDR3: TGTGCCAGCAGCTTCACCAACCAAGAGACCCAGTACTTC. Amino acid sequence: CASSFTNQETQYF.